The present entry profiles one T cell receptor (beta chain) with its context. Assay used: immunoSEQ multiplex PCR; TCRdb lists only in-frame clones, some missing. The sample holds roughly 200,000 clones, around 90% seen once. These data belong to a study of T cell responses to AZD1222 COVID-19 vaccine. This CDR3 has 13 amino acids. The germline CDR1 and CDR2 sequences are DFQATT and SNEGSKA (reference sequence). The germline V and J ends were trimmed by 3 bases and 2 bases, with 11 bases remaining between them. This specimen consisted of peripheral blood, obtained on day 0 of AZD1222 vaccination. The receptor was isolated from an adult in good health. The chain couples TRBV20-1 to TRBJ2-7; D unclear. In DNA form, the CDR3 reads TGCAGTGCTAGTGGACCCCCCACCTACGAGCAGTACTTC. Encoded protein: CSASGPPTYEQYF.